This T cell receptor beta chain was captured by sequencing in a study of CD8+CD57+ T cells in acquired aplastic anemia. Notes on the study in general: Common to patients and controls were approximately 30 CD8+ CDR3 sequences. The CD8+ Simpson's diversity of patients and controls was not significantly different.

For CDR3 and TCR beta VDJ profiling, genomic DNA was the template used. MiXCR, run by TCRdb on the reads, gives a single entry per CDR3 protein. The profile shows roughly 280,000 distinct CDR3 sequences, 45% to 65% of them singletons. About this clonotype itself: Its antigen remains unidentified. One end of the junction does not line up with germline, which may come from a read error.

Per germline, CDR1 SNHLY and CDR2 FYNNEI. This CDR3 region has 13 residues. Individuals selected for sequencing had exhibited CD8+CD57+ cell expansion on flow cytometry. Material: sorted CD4+, CD8+, or CD8+CD57+ T cells (not recorded which) from PBMCs. This sequence joins TRBV2 and TRBJ1-1, with TRBD1 matching 10 bases. This TCR was sampled from a human donor with aplastic anemia. The CDR3 sequence is CAITGQGNTGAFF. The CDR3 nucleotides read TGTGCCATTACGGGACAGGGGAACACTGGAGCTTTCTTT.